This T cell receptor (beta chain) was recorded in a study of T cells after posttransplantation cyclophosphamide. This CDR3 spans 15 amino acids. V was pared by 5 bases and J by 9 bases, with 15 bases of the junction left unmatched. CDR1 is LGHNA, CDR2 YNFKEQ, per germline. The table lists this clone with many counts. Its antigen is unidentified. Using immunoSEQ multiplex PCR, the repertoire was profiled, and TCRdb retains in-frame clones only, with some absent. Altogether roughly 34,000 clones were found in the sample, and no singletons occur. General study findings and limits: Skin or GI-infiltrating T cells shared few TRB sequences with blood.

This rearrangement joins TRBV4-2 to TRBJ2-7; 8 bases agree with TRBD2. Sequenced: PBMCs. The source of this sequence is a woman aged 25 to 39 in good health and a related stem cell transplant donor. The CDR3 spells CASSFSRAGGAGQYF. As DNA, the CDR3 is TGTGCCAGCAGCTTCTCCCGGGCCGGGGGGGCTGGGCAGTACTTC.